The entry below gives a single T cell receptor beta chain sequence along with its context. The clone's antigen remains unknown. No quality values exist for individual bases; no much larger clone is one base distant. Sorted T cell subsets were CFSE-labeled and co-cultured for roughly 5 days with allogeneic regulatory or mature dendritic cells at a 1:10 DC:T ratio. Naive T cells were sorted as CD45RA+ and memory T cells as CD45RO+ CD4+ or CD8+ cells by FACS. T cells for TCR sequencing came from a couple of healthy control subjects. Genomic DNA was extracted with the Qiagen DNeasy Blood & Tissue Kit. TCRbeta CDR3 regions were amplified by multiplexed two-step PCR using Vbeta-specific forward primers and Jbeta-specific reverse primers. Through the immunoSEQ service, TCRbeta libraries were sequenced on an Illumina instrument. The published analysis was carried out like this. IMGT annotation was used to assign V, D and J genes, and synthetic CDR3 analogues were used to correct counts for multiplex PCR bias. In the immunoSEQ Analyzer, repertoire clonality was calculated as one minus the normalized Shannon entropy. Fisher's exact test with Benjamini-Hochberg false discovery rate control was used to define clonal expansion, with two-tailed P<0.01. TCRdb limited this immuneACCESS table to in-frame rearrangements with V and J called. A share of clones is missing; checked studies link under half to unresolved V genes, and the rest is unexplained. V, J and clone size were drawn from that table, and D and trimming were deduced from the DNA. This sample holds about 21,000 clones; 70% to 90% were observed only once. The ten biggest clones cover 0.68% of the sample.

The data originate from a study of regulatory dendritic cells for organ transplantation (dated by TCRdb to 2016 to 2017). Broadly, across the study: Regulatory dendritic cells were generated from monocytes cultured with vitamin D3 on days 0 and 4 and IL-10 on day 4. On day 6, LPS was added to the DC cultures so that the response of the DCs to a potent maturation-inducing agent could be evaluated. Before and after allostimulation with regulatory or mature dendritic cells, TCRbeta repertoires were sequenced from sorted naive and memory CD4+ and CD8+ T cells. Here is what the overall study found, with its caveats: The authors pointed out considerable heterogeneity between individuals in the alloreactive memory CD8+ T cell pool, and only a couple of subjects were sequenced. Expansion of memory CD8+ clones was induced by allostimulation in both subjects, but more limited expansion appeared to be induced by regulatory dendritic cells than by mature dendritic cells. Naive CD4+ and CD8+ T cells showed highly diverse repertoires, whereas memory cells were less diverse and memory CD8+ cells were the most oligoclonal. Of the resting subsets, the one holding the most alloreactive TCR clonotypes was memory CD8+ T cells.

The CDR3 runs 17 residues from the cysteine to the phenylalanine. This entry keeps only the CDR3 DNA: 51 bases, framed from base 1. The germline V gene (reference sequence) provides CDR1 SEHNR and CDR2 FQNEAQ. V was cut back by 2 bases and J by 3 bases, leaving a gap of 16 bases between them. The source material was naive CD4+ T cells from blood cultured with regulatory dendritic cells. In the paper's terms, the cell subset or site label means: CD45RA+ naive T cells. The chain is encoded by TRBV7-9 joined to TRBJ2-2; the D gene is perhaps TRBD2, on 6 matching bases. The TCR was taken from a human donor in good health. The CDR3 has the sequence CASSLIRRGKHTGELFF. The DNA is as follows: TGTGCCAGCAGCTTAATTCGGCGCGGGAAGCACACCGGGGAGCTGTTTTTT.